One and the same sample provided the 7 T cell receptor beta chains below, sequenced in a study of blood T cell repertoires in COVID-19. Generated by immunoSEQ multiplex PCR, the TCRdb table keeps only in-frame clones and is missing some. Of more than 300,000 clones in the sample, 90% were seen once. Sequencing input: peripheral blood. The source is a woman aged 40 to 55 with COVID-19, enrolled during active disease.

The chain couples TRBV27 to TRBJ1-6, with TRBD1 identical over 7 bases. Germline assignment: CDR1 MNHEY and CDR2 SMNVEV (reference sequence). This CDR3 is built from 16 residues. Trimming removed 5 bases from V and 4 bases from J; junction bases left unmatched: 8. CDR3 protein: CASSPSAGQYNSPLHF. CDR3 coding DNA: TGTGCCAGCAGTCCCTCGGCGGGACAGTATAATTCACCCCTCCACTTT.

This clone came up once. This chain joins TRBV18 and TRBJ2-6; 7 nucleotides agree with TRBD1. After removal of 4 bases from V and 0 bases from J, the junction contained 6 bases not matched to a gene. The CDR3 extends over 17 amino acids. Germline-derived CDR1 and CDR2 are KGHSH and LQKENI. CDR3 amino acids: CASSLGTVNSGANVLTF. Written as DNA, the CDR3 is TGTGCCAGCTCACTCGGGACAGTTAACTCTGGGGCCAACGTCCTGACTTTC.

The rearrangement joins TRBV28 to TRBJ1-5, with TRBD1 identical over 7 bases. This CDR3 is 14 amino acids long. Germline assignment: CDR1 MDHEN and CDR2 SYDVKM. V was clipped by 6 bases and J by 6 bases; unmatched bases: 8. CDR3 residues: CASRTGFRGQPQHF. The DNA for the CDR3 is TGTGCCAGCAGGACAGGGTTCCGCGGTCAGCCCCAGCATTTT. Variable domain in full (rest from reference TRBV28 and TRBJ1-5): DVKVTQSSRYLVKRTGEKVFLECVQDMDHENMFWYRQDPGLGLRLIYFSYDVKMKEKGDIPEGYSVSREKKERFSLILESASTNQTSMYLCASRTGFRGQPQHFGDGTRLSIL.

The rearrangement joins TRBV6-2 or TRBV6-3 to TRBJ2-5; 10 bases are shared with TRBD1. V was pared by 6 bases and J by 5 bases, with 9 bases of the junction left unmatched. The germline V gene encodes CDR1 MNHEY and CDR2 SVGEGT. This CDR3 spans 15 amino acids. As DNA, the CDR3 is TGTGCCAGCAGCTCGACAGGGGGCGATGTGGAGACCCAGTACTTC. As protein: CASSSTGGDVETQYF.

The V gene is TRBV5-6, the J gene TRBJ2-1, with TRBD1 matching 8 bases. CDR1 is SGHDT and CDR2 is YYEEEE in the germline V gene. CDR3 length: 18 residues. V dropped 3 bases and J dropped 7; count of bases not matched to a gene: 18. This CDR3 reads CASSSTIIGQGRTNEQFF. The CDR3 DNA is TGTGCCAGCAGCTCAACCATTATTGGACAGGGACGAACGAATGAGCAGTTCTTC.

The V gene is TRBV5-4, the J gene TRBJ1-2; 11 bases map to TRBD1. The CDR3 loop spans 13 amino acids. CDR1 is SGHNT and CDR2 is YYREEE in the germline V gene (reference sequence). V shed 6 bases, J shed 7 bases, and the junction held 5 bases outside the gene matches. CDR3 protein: CASTRTGGSGYTF. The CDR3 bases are TGTGCCAGCACTAGGACAGGGGGCTCTGGCTACACCTTC.

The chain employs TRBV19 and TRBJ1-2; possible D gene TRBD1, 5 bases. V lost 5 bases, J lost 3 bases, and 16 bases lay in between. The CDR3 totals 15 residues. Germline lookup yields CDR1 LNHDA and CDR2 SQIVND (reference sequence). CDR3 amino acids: CASSFRSTRDYGYTF. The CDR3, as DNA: TGTGCCAGTAGTTTTCGTTCCACCAGGGACTATGGCTACACCTTC.